This T cell receptor (beta chain) was recovered during a study of blood T cells in healthy people across ages. Donors each provided approximately 9.6 milliliters of peripheral blood. Trimming left V 6 bases short and J 1 base short, with 12 bases between. This CDR3 region has 15 residues. CDR1 is MNHEY, CDR2 SVGAGI, per germline. Primers used in a second PCR of about 7 to 12 cycles were a sample-barcoded 5' primer and a J-beta primer mix. From the 5' RACE reads, TCRdb called clonotypes with MiXCR, one entry per CDR3 protein. The sample shows hundreds of thousands of distinct CDR3 sequences, under 35% of them seen only once.

The origin of this receptor is a woman older than 75 in good health. Sequences were obtained from blood. This sequence joins TRBV6-5 and TRBJ2-2; weak D call: TRBD2 (5 bases). This CDR3 is CASRNWAGNTGELFF. The CDR3 nucleotides read TGTGCCAGCAGGAACTGGGCGGGGAACACCGGGGAGCTGTTTTTT.